What follows is one T cell receptor beta chain and its context. Germline CDR1 SEHNR, CDR2 FQNEAQ (reference sequence). The CDR3 is 15 amino acids. After removal of 5 bases from V and 2 bases from J, the junction contained 6 bases not matched to a gene. The data are from a study of blood T cell repertoires in COVID-19. At the level of the study: Italy, Spain and the United States were the sources of the convalescent and acute COVID-19 samples. T cells, B-cell-depleted T cells, or PBMCs provided the cDNA or gDNA that served as material.

Per the authors' pipeline: By means of reference gene primer amplification, nucleated cell counts were estimated. The repertoire was sequenced with immunoSEQ multiplex PCR; TCRdb's copy has only in-frame clones and lacks some. For V, J and clone size, that table is used; D and trimming come from the DNA. The repertoire consists of about 190,000 clones, with roughly 78% occurring once and the leading ten covering 2.5% to 3%. Sequenced sample: peripheral blood. The rearrangement links TRBV7-9 to TRBJ2-5, with 9 nucleotides matching TRBD2. The TCR originated in a woman of 80 years or more with active or convalescent COVID-19. CDR3 sequence: CASSRGSGRQETQYF. The CDR3 nucleotides read TGTGCCAGCAGCCGAGGGAGCGGGAGGCAAGAGACCCAGTACTTC.